Presented here are 10 T cell receptor beta chains from one specimen sequenced in a study of PD-1 blockade in classical Hodgkin lymphoma. TCRdb keeps only in-frame clones here, not all; method: immunoSEQ multiplex PCR. This sample has about 28,000 clones, with roughly three quarters found just once. The patients all showed relapse after autologous stem cell transplantation, while their brentuximab vedotin exposure varied. The starting material was peripheral blood mononuclear cells (PBMCs), obtained before the second cycle of nivolumab. The source of these receptors is a human donor with classical Hodgkin lymphoma.

Only a few counts were recorded for this clone. This rearrangement joins TRBV7-2 to TRBJ2-1; tentative D call: TRBD1 (6 bases). The CDR3 totals 13 residues. The V end was cut by 3 bases, the J end by 8 bases, with 11 bases between. From germline, CDR1 is SGHTA and CDR2 FQGNSA. The CDR3 sequence is CASSLSGAYEQFF. The CDR3 nucleotides are TGTGCCAGCAGCTTGTCAGGGGCCTATGAGCAGTTCTTC.

Notes on this clone: Other DNA sequences in this specimen translate into the identical CDR3. The J gene is TRBJ2-6, the V gene TRBV6-1; 7 positions match TRBD1. With 6 bases clipped from V and 4 bases from J, the junction kept 6 bases outside the gene matches. Germline lookup yields CDR1 MNHNS and CDR2 SASEGT. This CDR3 is built from 15 residues. DNA of the CDR3: TGTGCCAGCAGGGGAACAGGGGTGGGGGCCAACGTCCTGACTTTC. Protein product: CASRGTGVGANVLTF.

As regards this clone: One end of the junction does not line up with germline, which may come from a read error. The chain recombines TRBV5-3 with TRBJ2-1; 9 nucleotides align to TRBD2. TRBV5-3 is sorted into the ORF group, with uncertain function. CDR3 length: 15 amino acids. In nucleotides, the CDR3 is TGTGCCAGCAGCTTAATAGCGGGAGATCACAATGAGCAGTTCTTC. It yields the protein CASSLIAGDHNEQFF.

This clone came up once. This sequence joins TRBV28 and TRBJ2-7; 9 nucleotides align to TRBD2. Germline CDR1 and CDR2: MDHEN and SYDVKM. V dropped 2 bases and J dropped 0; count of bases not matched to a gene: 5. There are 16 residues in the CDR3. The CDR3 region is CASSLIASGNSYEQYF. In DNA form, the CDR3 reads TGTGCCAGCAGTTTAATAGCTAGCGGGAACTCCTACGAGCAGTACTTC. Together with reference TRBV28 and TRBJ2-7, the CDR3 gives the full variable domain: DVKVTQSSRYLVKRTGEKVFLECVQDMDHENMFWYRQDPGLGLRLIYFSYDVKMKEKGDIPEGYSVSREKKERFSLILESASTNQTSMYLCASSLIASGNSYEQYFGPGTRLTVT.

CDR3 residues: CARGGDSGANVLTF. The CDR3 coding sequence is TGTGCCAGAGGTGGGGACTCTGGGGCCAACGTCCTGACTTTC. The chain is built from TRBV2 and TRBJ2-6; D uncertain. Germline CDR1 is SNHLY and CDR2 is FYNNEI. The CDR3 loop spans 14 amino acids. V was clipped by 9 bases and J by 0 bases, with 9 bases between them.

Remarks on this clone: Other DNA sequences in this specimen translate into the identical CDR3. This chain connects TRBV11-2 to TRBJ2-1, with D possibly called TRBD1 or TRBD2 (5 bases each). Germline CDR1 and CDR2: SGHAT and FQNNGV. Trimming took 4 bases from V and 5 from J, leaving 21 bases between them. This CDR3 has 17 amino acids. CDR3 bases: TGTGCCAGCAGCTCTAAATTGACAGTGAGGGAGAACAATGAGCAGTTCTTC. It yields the protein CASSSKLTVRENNEQFF. Using reference TRBV11-2 and TRBJ2-1 for the parts outside the CDR3, the full variable domain is EAGVAQSPRYKIIEKRQSVAFWCNPISGHATLYWYQQILGQGPKLLIQFQNNGVVDDSQLPKDRFSAERLKGVDSTLKIQPAKLEDSAVYLCASSSKLTVRENNEQFFGPGTRLTVL.

Ten or more counts support this clone. This chain uses TRBV6-5 with TRBJ2-2, with 9 bases lining up with TRBD2. The CDR3 runs 14 residues. V dropped 6 bases and J dropped 5; count of bases not matched to a gene: 4. Germline V lookup: CDR1 MNHEY, CDR2 SVGAGI. The CDR3 nucleotides read TGTGCCAGCAGACGCGGGGGGGCGACCGGGGAGCTGTTTTTT. Translating gives CASRRGGATGELFF.

This clone has only a few counts. Germline is not matched at one junction end, which may reflect a read error. J is TRBJ1-4 and V is TRBV19; 7 bases are shared with TRBD1. The CDR3 runs to 15 residues. The germline V gene has CDR1 LNHDA and CDR2 SQIVND (reference sequence). CDR3 bases: TGTGCCAGTAATCCAACAGGACAGGCTAAGGAAAAACTGTTTTTT. The encoded protein is CASNPTGQAKEKLFF. Variable domain in full (rest from reference TRBV19 and TRBJ1-4): DGGITQSPKYLFRKEGQNVTLSCEQNLNHDAMYWYRQDPGQGLRLIYYSQIVNDFQKGDIAEGYSVSREKKESFPLTVTSAQKNPTAFYLCASNPTGQAKEKLFFGSGTQLSVL.

The chain uses TRBV19 and TRBJ1-1, with 7 bases that match TRBD1. The length of the CDR3 is 13 residues. V shed 7 bases, J shed 4 bases, and the junction held 6 bases outside the gene matches. CDR1 and CDR2 from the germline V gene are LNHDA and SQIVND (reference sequence). The CDR3 nucleotides read TGTGCCAGTATCCGACAGGGCCGCACTGAAGCTTTCTTT. Translation: CASIRQGRTEAFF. The variable domain in full, completed from reference TRBV19 and TRBJ1-1, reads DGGITQSPKYLFRKEGQNVTLSCEQNLNHDAMYWYRQDPGQGLRLIYYSQIVNDFQKGDIAEGYSVSREKKESFPLTVTSAQKNPTAFYLCASIRQGRTEAFFGQGTRLTVV.

The V gene is TRBV11-2, the J gene TRBJ2-3, with TRBD2 identical over 9 bases. The CDR3 consists of 15 residues. V dropped 1 base and J dropped 8; count of bases not matched to a gene: 7. Germline values: CDR1 SGHAT, CDR2 FQNNGV. The CDR3 is CASSLGSAGGSTQYF. CDR3 nucleotides: TGTGCCAGCAGCTTAGGTTCAGCGGGGGGCTCTACGCAGTATTTT.